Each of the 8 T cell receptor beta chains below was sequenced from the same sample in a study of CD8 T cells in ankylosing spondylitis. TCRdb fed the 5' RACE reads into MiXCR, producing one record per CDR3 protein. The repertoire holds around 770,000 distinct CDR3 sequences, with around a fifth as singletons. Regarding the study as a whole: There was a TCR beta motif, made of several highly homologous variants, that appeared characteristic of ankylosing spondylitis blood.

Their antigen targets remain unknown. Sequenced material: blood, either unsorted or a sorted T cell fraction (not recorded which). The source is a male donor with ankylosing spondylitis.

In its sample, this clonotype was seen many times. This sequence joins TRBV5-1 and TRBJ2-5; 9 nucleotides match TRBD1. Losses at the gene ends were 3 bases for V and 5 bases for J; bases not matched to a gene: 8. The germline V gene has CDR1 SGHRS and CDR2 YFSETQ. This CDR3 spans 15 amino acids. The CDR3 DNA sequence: TGCGCCAGCAGCTCCCAGGGACAGGGCTTTGAGACCCAGTACTTC. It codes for CASSSQGQGFETQYF. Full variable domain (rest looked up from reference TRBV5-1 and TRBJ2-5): KAGVTQTPRYLIKTRGQQVTLSCSPISGHRSVSWYQQTPGQGLQFLFEYFSETQRNKGNFPGRFSGRQFSNSRSEMNVSTLELGDSALYLCASSSQGQGFETQYFGPGTRLLVL.

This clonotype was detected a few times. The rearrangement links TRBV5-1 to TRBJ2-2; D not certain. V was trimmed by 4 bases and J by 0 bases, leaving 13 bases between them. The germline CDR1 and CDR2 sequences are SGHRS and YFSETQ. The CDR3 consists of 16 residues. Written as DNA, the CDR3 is TGCGCCAGCAGCGCTGACACGCAGCCGAACACCGGGGAGCTGTTTTTT. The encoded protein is CASSADTQPNTGELFF.

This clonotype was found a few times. The CDR3 spells CASRSTVGLDSPLHF. Here the CDR3 DNA reads TGCGCCAGCAGGTCAACGGTGGGGCTGGATTCACCCCTCCACTTT. The chain carries TRBV10-2 and TRBJ1-6; tentative D call: TRBD1 (5 bases). This CDR3 region has 15 residues. V lost 6 bases and J 8 bases, leaving 17 bases between the germline ends. The germline CDR1 and CDR2 sequences are WSHSY and SAAADI.

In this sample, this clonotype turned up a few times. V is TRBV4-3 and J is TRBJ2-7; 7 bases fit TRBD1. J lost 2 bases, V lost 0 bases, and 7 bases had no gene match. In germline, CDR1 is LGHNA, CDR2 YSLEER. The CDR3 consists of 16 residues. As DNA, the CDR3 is TGCGCCAGCAGCCAAGATCGGGGCCAGGGGGCCTACGAGCAGTACTTC. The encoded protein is CASSQDRGQGAYEQYF.

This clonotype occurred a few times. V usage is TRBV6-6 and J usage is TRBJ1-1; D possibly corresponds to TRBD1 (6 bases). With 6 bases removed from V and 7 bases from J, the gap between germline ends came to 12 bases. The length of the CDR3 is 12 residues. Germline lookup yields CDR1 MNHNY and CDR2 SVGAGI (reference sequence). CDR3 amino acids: CASRNQGNEAFF. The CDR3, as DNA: TGTGCCAGCAGGAACCAGGGGAATGAAGCTTTCTTT.

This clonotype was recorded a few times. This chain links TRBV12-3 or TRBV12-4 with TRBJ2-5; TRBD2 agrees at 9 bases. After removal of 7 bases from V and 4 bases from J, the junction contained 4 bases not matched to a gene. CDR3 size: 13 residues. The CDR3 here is CASTFSGRETQYF. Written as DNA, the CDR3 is TGTGCCAGCACCTTTAGCGGGAGAGAGACCCAGTACTTC.

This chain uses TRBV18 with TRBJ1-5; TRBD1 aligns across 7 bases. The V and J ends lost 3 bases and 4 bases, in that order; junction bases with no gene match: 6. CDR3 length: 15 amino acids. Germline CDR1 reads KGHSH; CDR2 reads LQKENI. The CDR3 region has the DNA TGTGCCAGCTCACCCGGACAGGAGAGAAATCAGCCCCAGCATTTT. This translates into CASSPGQERNQPQHF.

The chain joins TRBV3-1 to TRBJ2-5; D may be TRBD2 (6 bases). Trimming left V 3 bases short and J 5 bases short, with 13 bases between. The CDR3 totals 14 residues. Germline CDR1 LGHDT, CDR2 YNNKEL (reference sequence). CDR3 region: CASSHGPGGETQYF. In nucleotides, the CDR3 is TGTGCCAGCAGCCACGGCCCTGGAGGGGAGACCCAGTACTTC.